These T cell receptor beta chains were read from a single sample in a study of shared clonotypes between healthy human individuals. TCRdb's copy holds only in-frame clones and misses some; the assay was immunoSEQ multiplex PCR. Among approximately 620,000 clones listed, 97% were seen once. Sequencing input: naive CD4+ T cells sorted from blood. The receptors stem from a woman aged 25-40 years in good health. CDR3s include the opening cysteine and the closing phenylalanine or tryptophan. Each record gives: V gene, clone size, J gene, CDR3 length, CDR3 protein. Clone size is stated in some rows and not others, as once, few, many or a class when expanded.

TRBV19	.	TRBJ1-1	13	CASSAWHGTEAFF
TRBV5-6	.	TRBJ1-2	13	CASSLAQEGGYTF
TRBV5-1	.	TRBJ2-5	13	CASSLVVQETQYF
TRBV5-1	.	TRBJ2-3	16	CASSLLPSGSPDTQYF
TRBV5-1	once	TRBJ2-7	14	CASRPTGGLPEQYF
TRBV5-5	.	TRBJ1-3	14	CASSSTGPGNTIYF
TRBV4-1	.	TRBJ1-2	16	CASSLTRDRASYGYTF
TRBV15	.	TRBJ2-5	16	CATRAGTSGSQETQYF
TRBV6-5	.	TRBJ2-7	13	CASSYAHYYEQYF
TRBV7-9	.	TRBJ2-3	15	CASSFSGGSADTQYF
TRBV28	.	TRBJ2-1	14	CASRDGVVPNEQFF
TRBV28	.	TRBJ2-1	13	CASSPPYKNEQFF
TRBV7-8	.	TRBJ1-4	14	CASTLDRTNEKLFF
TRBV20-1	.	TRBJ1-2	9	CSASNGYTF
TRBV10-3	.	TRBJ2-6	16	CAISREPLSGANVLTF